This passage covers 8 T cell receptor beta chains from one sample sequenced in a study of CD8+CD57+ T cells in acquired aplastic anemia. Genomic DNA provided the template from which TCR beta VDJ and CDR3 profiles were obtained. From the reads, TCRdb called clonotypes with MiXCR, one entry per CDR3 protein. The sample lists 400,000 to 450,000 distinct CDR3 sequences, 65% to 75% occurring once. Sequencing was carried out using sorted CD4+, CD8+, or CD8+CD57+ T cells (not recorded which) from PBMCs. These receptors came from a human donor in good health, serving as a control.

This clonotype was picked up one time. This rearrangement joins TRBV28 to TRBJ1-2; tentative D call: TRBD1 (6 bases). Germline V CDR1 and CDR2: MDHEN, SYDVKM. Between the trimmed V and J ends, which lost 6 bases and 4 bases, there was a span of 12 bases. CDR3 size: 13 residues. CDR3 bases: TGTGCCAGCAGCGATAAGGGGGGCTATGGCTACACCTTC. As protein: CASSDKGGYGYTF.

This clonotype appeared a single time. Lacking the conserved final phenylalanine or tryptophan, this CDR3 likely reflects a read error. The DNA is left out, because the CDR3 cannot be placed on it with certainty; the CDR3 is given as TCRdb lists it. This chain joins TRBV24-1 and TRBJ2-7. The germline gives CDR1 KGHDR, CDR2 SFDVKD. The CDR3 region is 14 residues in length, termini included. The CDR3 here is CATSYPTQALEQYL.

This clonotype was recorded many times. V and J are TRBV5-1 and TRBJ2-5, with 15 bases identical to TRBD2. This CDR3 has 15 residues. Germline V lookup: CDR1 SGHRS, CDR2 YFSETQ. The ends lost 3 bases at V and 4 bases at J; junction bases unmatched: 1. The CDR3 nucleotides are TGCGCCAGCAGCTGGACTAGCGGGAGGGCAGAGACCCAGTACTTC. This translates into CASSWTSGRAETQYF.

The genes are TRBV7-2 and TRBJ2-5; TRBD2 might be the D (6 bases). V was trimmed by 1 base and J by 14 bases, leaving 23 bases between them. The CDR3 runs 15 residues. Germline V gene data show CDR1 as SGHTA and CDR2 as FQGNSA. The CDR3 DNA sequence: TGTGCCAGCAGCTTAGTCGGGAGAAGCTTTGGCACAGATTACTTC. It encodes CASSLVGRSFGTDYF.

Many counts were recorded for this clonotype. The chain combines TRBV30 with TRBJ1-2; no definite D call. Germline V CDR1 and CDR2: GTSNPN, SVGIG (reference sequence). Deletions cut 1 base from V and 3 bases from J, with 9 bases between. The CDR3 consists of 13 residues. For the CDR3, the DNA is TGTGCCTGGAGTGAAGTGGGAGACTATGGCTACACCTTC. This sequence encodes CAWSEVGDYGYTF. The whole variable domain, filled in from reference TRBV30 and TRBJ1-2, reads SQTIHQWPATLVQPVGSPLSLECTVEGTSNPNLYWYRQAAGRGLQLLFYSVGIGQISSEVPQNLSASRPQDRQFILSSKKLLLSDSGFYLCAWSEVGDYGYTFGSGTRLTVV.

This clonotype was seen a single time. The chain combines TRBV10-3 with TRBJ2-1, with 9 positions matching TRBD2. Germline V gene lookup returns CDR1 ENHRY and CDR2 SYGVKD. Trimming took 9 bases from V and 8 from J; bases not matched to a gene: 14. The CDR3 extends over 15 amino acids. The CDR3, as DNA: TGTGCCATGGGGGTTGGGACTAGCACCAAGGATGAGCAGTTCTTC. Its translation is CAMGVGTSTKDEQFF.

The rearrangement uses TRBV20-1 and TRBJ2-7, with unresolved D. V was cut by 5 bases and J by 10 bases, with 18 bases left in between. Germline V gives CDR1 DFQATT, CDR2 SNEGSKA (reference sequence). This CDR3 is 12 amino acids long. CDR3 sequence reads: CSASTHTSHQYF. CDR3 sequence (DNA): TGCAGTGCTTCCACACATACCTCACACCAGTACTTC.

The chain combines TRBV20-1 with TRBJ2-3; D is uncertain. Germline V gene data show CDR1 as DFQATT and CDR2 as SNEGSKA (reference sequence). V shed 0 bases and J shed 3 bases, with 10 bases lying between them. The length of the CDR3 is 14 residues. The CDR3 DNA sequence: TGCAGTGCTAGAGATCAAGGAGAGACAGATACGCAGTATTTT. It is translated as CSARDQGETDTQYF.